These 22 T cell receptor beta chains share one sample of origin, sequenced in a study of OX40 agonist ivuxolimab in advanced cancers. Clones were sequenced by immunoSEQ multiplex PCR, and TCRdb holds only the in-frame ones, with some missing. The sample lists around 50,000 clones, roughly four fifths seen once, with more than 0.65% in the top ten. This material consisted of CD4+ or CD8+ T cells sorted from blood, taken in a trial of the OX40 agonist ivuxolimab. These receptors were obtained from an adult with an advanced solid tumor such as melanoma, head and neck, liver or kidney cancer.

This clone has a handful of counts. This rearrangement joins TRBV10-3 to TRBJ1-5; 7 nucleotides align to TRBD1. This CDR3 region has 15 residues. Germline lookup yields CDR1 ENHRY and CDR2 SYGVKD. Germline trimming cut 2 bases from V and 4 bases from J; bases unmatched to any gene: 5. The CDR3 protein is CAISETSGGNQPQHF. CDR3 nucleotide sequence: TGTGCCATCAGTGAGACGTCAGGGGGAAATCAGCCCCAGCATTTT.

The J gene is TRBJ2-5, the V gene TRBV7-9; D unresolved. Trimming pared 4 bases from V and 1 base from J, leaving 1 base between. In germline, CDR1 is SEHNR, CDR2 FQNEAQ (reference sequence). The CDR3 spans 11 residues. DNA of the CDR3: TGTGCCAGCAGCTCCCAAGAGACCCAGTACTTC. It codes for CASSSQETQYF.

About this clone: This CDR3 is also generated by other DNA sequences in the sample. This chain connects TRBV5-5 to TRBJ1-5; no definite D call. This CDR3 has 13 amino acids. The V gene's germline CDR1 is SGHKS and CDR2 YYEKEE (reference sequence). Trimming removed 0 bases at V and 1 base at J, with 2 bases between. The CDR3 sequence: CASSLDSNQPQHF. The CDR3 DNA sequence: TGTGCCAGCAGCTTGGACAGCAATCAGCCCCAGCATTTT.

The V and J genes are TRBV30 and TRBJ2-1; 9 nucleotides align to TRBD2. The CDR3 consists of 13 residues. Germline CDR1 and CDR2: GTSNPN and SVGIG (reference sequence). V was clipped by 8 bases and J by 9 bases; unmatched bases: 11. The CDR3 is CAAPSGASGEQFF. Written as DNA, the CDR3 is TGTGCCGCGCCTAGCGGGGCATCGGGTGAGCAGTTCTTC.

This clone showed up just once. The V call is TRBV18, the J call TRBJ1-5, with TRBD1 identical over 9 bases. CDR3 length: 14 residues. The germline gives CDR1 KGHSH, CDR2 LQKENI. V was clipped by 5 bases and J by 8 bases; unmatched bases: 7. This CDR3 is CASSGGQGLEPQHF. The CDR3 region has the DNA TGTGCCAGCTCAGGGGGACAGGGTTTGGAGCCCCAGCATTTT.

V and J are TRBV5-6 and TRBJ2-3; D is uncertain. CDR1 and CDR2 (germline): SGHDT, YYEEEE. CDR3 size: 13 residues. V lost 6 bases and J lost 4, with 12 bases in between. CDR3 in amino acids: CASTLPPADTQYF. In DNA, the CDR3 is TGTGCCAGCACCCTGCCGCCGGCAGATACGCAGTATTTT.

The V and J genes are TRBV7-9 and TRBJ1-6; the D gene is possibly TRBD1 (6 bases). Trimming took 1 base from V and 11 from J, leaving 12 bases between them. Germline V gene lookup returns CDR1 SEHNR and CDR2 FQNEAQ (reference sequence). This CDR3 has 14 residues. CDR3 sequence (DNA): TGTGCCAGCAGCTTAGGAGGGGGGCTTCCACCCCTCCACTTT. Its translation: CASSLGGGLPPLHF.

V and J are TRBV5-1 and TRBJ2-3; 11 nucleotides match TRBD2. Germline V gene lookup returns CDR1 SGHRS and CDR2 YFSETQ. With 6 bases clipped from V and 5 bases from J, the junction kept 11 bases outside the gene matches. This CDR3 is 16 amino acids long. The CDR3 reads CASNDEGLADLDTQYF. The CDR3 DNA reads TGCGCCAGCAATGACGAGGGACTAGCGGATTTAGATACGCAGTATTTT.

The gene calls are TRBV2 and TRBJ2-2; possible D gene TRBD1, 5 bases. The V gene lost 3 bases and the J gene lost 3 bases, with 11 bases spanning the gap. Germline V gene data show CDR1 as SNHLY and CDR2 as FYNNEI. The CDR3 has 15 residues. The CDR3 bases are TGTGCCAGCAGTGATACGACAGTGGACACCGGGGAGCTGTTTTTT. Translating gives CASSDTTVDTGELFF. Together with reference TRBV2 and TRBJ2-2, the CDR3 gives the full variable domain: EPEVTQTPSHQVTQMGQEVILRCVPISNHLYFYWYRQILGQKVEFLVSFYNNEISEKSEIFDDQFSVERPDGSNFTLKIRSTKLEDSAMYFCASSDTTVDTGELFFGEGSRLTVL.

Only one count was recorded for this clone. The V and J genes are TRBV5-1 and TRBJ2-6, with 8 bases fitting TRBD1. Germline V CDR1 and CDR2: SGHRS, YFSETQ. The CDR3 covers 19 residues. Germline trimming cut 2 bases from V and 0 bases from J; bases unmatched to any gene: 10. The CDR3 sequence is CASSFTPPDRVSGANVLTF. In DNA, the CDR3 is TGCGCCAGCAGCTTTACTCCTCCGGACAGGGTCTCTGGGGCCAACGTCCTGACTTTC.

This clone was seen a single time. The DNA for the CDR3 is TGTGCCAGCTCGCCCAGCAGGGGGTCAACCACAGATACGCAGTATTTT. Translating gives CASSPSRGSTTDTQYF. This chain joins TRBV18 and TRBJ2-3; TRBD1 aligns across 7 bases. The CDR3 has 16 amino acids. CDR1 KGHSH and CDR2 LQKENI come from the germline V gene. Trimming at V came to 6 bases and at J to 2 bases, leaving 11 bases not matched to a gene.

The CDR3 reads CASSLALGDEQYF. The CDR3 DNA reads as TGTGCCAGCAGCCTTGCTCTGGGGGACGAGCAGTACTTC. This sequence joins TRBV9 and TRBJ2-7, with D possibly being TRBD1 or TRBD2 (5 bases each). Trimming shortened V by 4 bases and J by 5 bases, and 13 bases separated the two germline ends. Looked up from germline, CDR1 is SGDLS and CDR2 is YYNGEE. The CDR3 contains 13 residues.

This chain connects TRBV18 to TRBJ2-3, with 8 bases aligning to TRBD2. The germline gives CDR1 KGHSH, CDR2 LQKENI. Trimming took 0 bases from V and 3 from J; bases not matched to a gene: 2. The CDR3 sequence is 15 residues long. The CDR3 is CASSPPSGGTDTQYF. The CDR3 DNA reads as TGTGCCAGCTCACCACCGAGCGGGGGAACAGATACGCAGTATTTT.

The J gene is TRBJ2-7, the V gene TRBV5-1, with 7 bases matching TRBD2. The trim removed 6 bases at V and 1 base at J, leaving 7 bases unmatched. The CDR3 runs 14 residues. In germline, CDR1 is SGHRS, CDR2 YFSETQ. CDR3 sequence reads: CASNRDYFSYEQYF. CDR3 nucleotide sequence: TGCGCCAGCAACCGGGACTACTTTTCCTACGAGCAGTACTTC.

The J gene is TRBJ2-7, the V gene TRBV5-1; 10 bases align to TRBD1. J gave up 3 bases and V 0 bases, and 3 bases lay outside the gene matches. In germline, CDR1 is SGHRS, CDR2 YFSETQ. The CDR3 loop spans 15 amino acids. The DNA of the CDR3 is TGCGCCAGCAGCTTGGGGACAGGGGGATACTACGAGCAGTACTTC. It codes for CASSLGTGGYYEQYF.

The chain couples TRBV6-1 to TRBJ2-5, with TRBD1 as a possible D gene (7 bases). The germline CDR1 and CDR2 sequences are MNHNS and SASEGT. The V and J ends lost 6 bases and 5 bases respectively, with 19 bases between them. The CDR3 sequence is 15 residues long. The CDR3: CASSPMEGAAETQYF. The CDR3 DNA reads TGTGCCAGCAGCCCCATGGAGGGGGCGGCGGAGACCCAGTACTTC.

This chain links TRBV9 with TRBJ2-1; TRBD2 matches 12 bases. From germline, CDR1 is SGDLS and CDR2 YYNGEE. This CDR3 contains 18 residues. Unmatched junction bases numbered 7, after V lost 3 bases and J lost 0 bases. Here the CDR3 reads CASSGTSGGLSSYNEQFF. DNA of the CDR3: TGTGCCAGCAGCGGAACTAGCGGGGGGCTGAGCTCCTACAATGAGCAGTTCTTC.

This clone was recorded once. The CDR3 loop reads CASKTGRAIGELFF. The CDR3 DNA reads TGTGCCAGTAAGACAGGGCGGGCTATCGGGGAGCTGTTTTTT. The chain joins TRBV27 to TRBJ2-2; 7 bases are shared with TRBD1. With 9 bases clipped from V and 7 bases from J, the junction kept 11 bases outside the gene matches. In germline, CDR1 is MNHEY, CDR2 SMNVEV (reference sequence). The CDR3 loop spans 14 amino acids.

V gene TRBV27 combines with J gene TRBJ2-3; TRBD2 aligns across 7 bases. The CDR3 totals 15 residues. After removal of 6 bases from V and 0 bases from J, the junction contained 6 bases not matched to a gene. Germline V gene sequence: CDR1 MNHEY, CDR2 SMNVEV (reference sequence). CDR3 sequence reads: CASRVAGPSTDTQYF. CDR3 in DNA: TGTGCCAGCAGGGTAGCGGGCCCCAGCACAGATACGCAGTATTTT.

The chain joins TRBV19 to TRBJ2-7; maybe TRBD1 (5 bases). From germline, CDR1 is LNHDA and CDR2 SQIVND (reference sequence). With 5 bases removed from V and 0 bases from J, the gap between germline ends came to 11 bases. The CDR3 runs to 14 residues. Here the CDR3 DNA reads TGTGCCAGTAGTCCGAGACAGCCCTCCTACGAGCAGTACTTC. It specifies CASSPRQPSYEQYF.

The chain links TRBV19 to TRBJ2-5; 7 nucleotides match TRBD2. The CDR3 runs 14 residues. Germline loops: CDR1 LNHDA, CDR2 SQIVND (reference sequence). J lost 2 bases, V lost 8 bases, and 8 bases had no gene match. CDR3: CASGRRGSQETQYF. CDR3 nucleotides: TGTGCCAGTGGGAGGCGGGGGTCACAAGAGACCCAGTACTTC. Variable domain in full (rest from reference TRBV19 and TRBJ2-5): DGGITQSPKYLFRKEGQNVTLSCEQNLNHDAMYWYRQDPGQGLRLIYYSQIVNDFQKGDIAEGYSVSREKKESFPLTVTSAQKNPTAFYLCASGRRGSQETQYFGPGTRLLVL.

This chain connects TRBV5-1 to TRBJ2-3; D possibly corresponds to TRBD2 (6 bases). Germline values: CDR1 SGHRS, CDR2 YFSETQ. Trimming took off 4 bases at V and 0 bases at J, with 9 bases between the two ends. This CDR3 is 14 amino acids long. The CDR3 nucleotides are TGCGCCAGCAGCGCGGAGGGTAGCACAGATACGCAGTATTTT. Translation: CASSAEGSTDTQYF.